The 30 T cell receptor beta chains presented below share a single source sample, sequenced in a study of T cell responses to AZD1222 COVID-19 vaccine. The repertoire was sequenced with immunoSEQ multiplex PCR; TCRdb's copy has only in-frame clones and lacks some. The top ten clones hold about 1.6% of a sample with roughly 160,000 clones, about nine tenths of them seen once. The sequencing used peripheral blood, collected on day 0 of AZD1222 vaccination. These TCRs come from an adult in good health.

V is TRBV19 and J is TRBJ1-4; D remains ambiguous. V was shortened by 6 bases and J by 1 base, with 12 bases between the two germline ends. The CDR3 is 15 residues long. CDR1 LNHDA and CDR2 SQIVND come from the germline V gene (reference sequence). CDR3 nucleotides: TGTGCCAGTAGGAATCTCCAGATAACTAATGAAAAACTGTTTTTT. It codes for CASRNLQITNEKLFF.

The rearrangement links TRBV19 to TRBJ2-7; the D gene is possibly TRBD1 (5 bases). Trimming took 9 bases from V and 3 from J, leaving 24 bases between them. The CDR3 loop spans 16 amino acids. Germline V CDR1 and CDR2: LNHDA, SQIVND (reference sequence). The CDR3 loop reads CARLSPGIEAYYEQYF. The CDR3 coding sequence is TGTGCCAGACTTTCCCCAGGGATTGAGGCCTACTACGAGCAGTACTTC.

V and J are TRBV7-2 and TRBJ1-2; perhaps TRBD1 as D (6 bases). Germline V CDR1 and CDR2: SGHTA, FQGNSA. The CDR3 loop spans 14 amino acids. Trimming removed 2 bases at V and 6 bases at J, with 13 bases between. The CDR3 coding sequence is TGTGCCAGCAGCTTATTAGGGGGGGCGGATGGCTACACCTTC. It specifies CASSLLGGADGYTF.

The CDR3 DNA reads as TGTGCCAGCAGTCTAGCGGGAGGGCTCTACGAGCAGTACTTC. It is translated as CASSLAGGLYEQYF. This chain connects TRBV6-5 to TRBJ2-7; 12 bases are a match to TRBD2. This CDR3 is 14 amino acids long. Germline trimming cut 5 bases from V and 3 bases from J; bases unmatched to any gene: 2. The germline V gene has CDR1 MNHEY and CDR2 SVGAGI.

This CDR3 reads CASSQPGSSYEQYF. The CDR3 DNA is TGTGCCAGTAGTCAACCAGGGTCCTCCTACGAGCAGTACTTC. The chain joins TRBV19 to TRBJ2-7; D may be TRBD1 (5 bases). CDR1 and CDR2 from the germline V gene are LNHDA and SQIVND (reference sequence). Between the trimmed V and J ends, which lost 5 bases and 0 bases, there was a span of 11 bases. The CDR3 is 14 amino acids.

The gene calls are TRBV4-3 and TRBJ1-4, with D unclear. There are 16 residues in the CDR3. V lost 4 bases to trimming and J lost 6 bases, with 18 bases between them. The germline CDR1 and CDR2 sequences are LGHNA and YSLEER. The CDR3 DNA sequence: TGCGCCAGCAGCCCGACTGGTTCGGGTTTCTATGAAAAACTGTTTTTT. Its protein is CASSPTGSGFYEKLFF.

The chain recombines TRBV6-1 with TRBJ2-7, with 9 nucleotides matching TRBD1. Trimming took 3 bases from V and 1 from J; bases not matched to a gene: 1. From germline, CDR1 is MNHNS and CDR2 SASEGT. This CDR3 has 14 residues. CDR3 loop: CASSETGGSYEQYF. Written as DNA, the CDR3 is TGTGCCAGCAGTGAGACAGGGGGTTCCTACGAGCAGTACTTC.

CDR3 amino acids: CASSYFPPNSNQPQHF. For the CDR3, the DNA is TGTGCCAGCAGTTACTTCCCGCCAAATAGCAATCAGCCCCAGCATTTT. The V call is TRBV6-2 or TRBV6-3, the J call TRBJ1-5; D remains unclear. Germline V gene sequence: CDR1 MNHEY, CDR2 SVGEGT. V gave up 1 base and J gave up 0 bases, with 10 bases separating them. This CDR3 spans 16 amino acids.

The CDR3 reads CASSRGTSGWDTQYF. Here the CDR3 DNA reads TGTGCCAGTAGTAGAGGGACATCTGGATGGGATACGCAGTATTTT. J is TRBJ2-3 and V is TRBV19, with D possibly being TRBD1 (6 bases). Germline values: CDR1 LNHDA, CDR2 SQIVND (reference sequence). The CDR3 extends over 15 amino acids. Trimming pared 4 bases from V and 6 bases from J, leaving 17 bases between.

This clone was observed a single time. The chain uses TRBV30 and TRBJ1-2; D may be TRBD1 (6 bases). Germline CDR1 GTSNPN, CDR2 SVGIG (reference sequence). There are 13 residues in the CDR3. V was clipped by 3 bases and J by 4 bases, with 12 bases between them. The DNA for the CDR3 is TGTGCCTGGAGCCAACAGGGTTCCTATGGCTACACCTTC. Translating it yields CAWSQQGSYGYTF.

The chain carries TRBV10-3 and TRBJ2-3; tentatively, D is TRBD1 (5 bases). Trimming took off 4 bases at V and 3 bases at J, with 8 bases between the two ends. This CDR3 has 13 amino acids. Germline CDR1 ENHRY, CDR2 SYGVKD. CDR3 residues: CAISGTTTDTQYF. In DNA, the CDR3 is TGTGCCATCAGTGGGACAACTACAGATACGCAGTATTTT.

CDR3 region: CASSPRPPGRTETDTQYF. The CDR3 DNA follows: TGTGCCAGCTCACCAAGGCCGCCGGGGCGCACCGAAACAGATACGCAGTATTTT. The rearrangement uses TRBV18 and TRBJ2-3; D is possibly TRBD1 or TRBD2 (5 bases each). The germline V and J ends were trimmed by 2 bases and 3 bases, with 21 bases remaining between them. CDR1 KGHSH and CDR2 LQKENI come from the germline V gene. The CDR3 covers 18 residues.

The chain carries TRBV4-3 and TRBJ1-2; perhaps TRBD1 as D (5 bases). The V and J ends lost 0 bases and 4 bases respectively, with 9 bases between them. Germline V gene sequence: CDR1 LGHNA, CDR2 YSLEER. The CDR3 sequence is 14 residues long. The CDR3 loop is CASSQDRAIYGYTF. CDR3 nucleotide sequence: TGCGCCAGCAGCCAAGACAGGGCCATCTATGGCTACACCTTC.

Only a few counts were recorded for this clone. The chain combines TRBV3-1 (or the pseudogene TRBV3-2) with TRBJ2-7; D perhaps matches TRBD2 (6 bases). CDR1 is LGHDT, CDR2 YNNKEL, per germline (reference sequence). Between the trimmed V and J ends, which lost 2 bases and 3 bases, there was a span of 11 bases. The length of the CDR3 is 14 residues. The CDR3 nucleotides read TGTGCCAGCAGCCAATTGGGACTTCTCTACGAGCAGTACTTC. This sequence encodes CASSQLGLLYEQYF.

The V and J genes are TRBV18 and TRBJ1-4; D ambiguous. This CDR3 is built from 13 residues. Trimming stripped 2 bases from V and 7 bases from J, with 8 bases between. CDR1 is KGHSH and CDR2 is LQKENI in the germline V gene. The CDR3 region has the DNA TGTGCCAGCTCACCAGGGTTGGCTGAAAAACTGTTTTTT. This translates into CASSPGLAEKLFF.

This chain links TRBV5-1 with TRBJ1-2; D is possibly TRBD1 (6 bases). The germline gives CDR1 SGHRS, CDR2 YFSETQ. The CDR3 runs to 15 residues. The V end lost 2 bases, the J end lost 5 bases, and 16 bases lay between the germline ends. The CDR3 DNA is TGCGCCAGCAGCTTATCAATAGACAGGAATTATGGCTACACCTTC. Translated, it gives CASSLSIDRNYGYTF. Full variable domain (rest looked up from reference TRBV5-1 and TRBJ1-2): KAGVTQTPRYLIKTRGQQVTLSCSPISGHRSVSWYQQTPGQGLQFLFEYFSETQRNKGNFPGRFSGRQFSNSRSEMNVSTLELGDSALYLCASSLSIDRNYGYTFGSGTRLTVV.

The rearrangement uses TRBV5-1 and TRBJ2-5, with TRBD2 matching over 9 bases. Germline V gives CDR1 SGHRS, CDR2 YFSETQ. The CDR3 runs to 17 residues. Trimming cost V 5 bases and J 2 bases; bases outside gene matches: 13. The CDR3 DNA sequence: TGCGCCAGCAGTTCTACCCTCGGACTAGCGTCACAAGAGACCCAGTACTTC. It encodes CASSSTLGLASQETQYF.

This clone is a singleton in its sample. The chain combines TRBV6-2 or TRBV6-3 with TRBJ1-1, with 8 positions matching TRBD1. This CDR3 is 16 amino acids long. Germline assignment: CDR1 MNHEY and CDR2 SVGEGT. Trimming took 6 bases from V and 0 from J; bases not matched to a gene: 9. The CDR3, as DNA: TGTGCCAGCAGCACCCAGGGGGCGGGGGTGAACACTGAAGCTTTCTTT. Its translation: CASSTQGAGVNTEAFF.

The count of this clone is one. The gene calls are TRBV10-2 and TRBJ2-7, with TRBD1 matching over 8 bases. Germline V gene lookup returns CDR1 WSHSY and CDR2 SAAADI. V lost 8 bases to trimming and J lost 4 bases; unmatched junction nucleotides: 4. This CDR3 comprises 12 residues. This CDR3 reads CASGDRRYEQYF. The CDR3 DNA reads as TGCGCCAGCGGGGACAGGCGGTACGAGCAGTACTTC.

This chain joins TRBV19 and TRBJ1-5, with 7 bases aligning to TRBD1. The CDR3 is 15 amino acids. Germline V CDR1 and CDR2: LNHDA, SQIVND (reference sequence). Trimming removed 5 bases from V and 4 bases from J; junction bases left unmatched: 8. The CDR3 is CASSPGQTGNQPQHF. CDR3 nucleotide sequence: TGTGCCAGTAGTCCGGGACAGACAGGGAATCAGCCCCAGCATTTT.

The V and J genes are TRBV24-1 and TRBJ2-1; perhaps TRBD2 as D (6 bases). Germline lookup yields CDR1 KGHDR and CDR2 SFDVKD. There are 14 residues in the CDR3. The V and J ends lost 2 bases and 7 bases respectively, with 11 bases between them. The CDR3 DNA sequence: TGTGCCACCAGTGATTCGGGACTCAATAATGAGCAGTTCTTC. It encodes CATSDSGLNNEQFF.

This clone was seen a single time. V is TRBV7-8 and J is TRBJ2-1, with 9 bases aligning to TRBD2. Germline V gives CDR1 SGHVS, CDR2 FQNEAQ. The CDR3 totals 16 residues. Trimming took 5 bases from V and 5 from J; bases not matched to a gene: 10. This CDR3 is CASSPRRGGANNEQFF. In DNA, the CDR3 is TGTGCCAGCAGCCCTAGGCGGGGGGGCGCTAACAATGAGCAGTTCTTC.

In nucleotides, the CDR3 is TGCGCCAGCAGCCAAGAAGGCGGTGGGCTAGCGGGAGGTGTAAGGACAGATACGCAGTATTTT. This gives the protein CASSQEGGGLAGGVRTDTQYF. The gene calls are TRBV4-1 and TRBJ2-3; TRBD2 aligns across 11 bases. V dropped 0 bases and J dropped 3; count of bases not matched to a gene: 17. CDR1 is MGHRA, CDR2 YSYEKL, per germline. The CDR3 extends over 21 amino acids.

The chain has TRBV18 and TRBJ1-1; no clear D. The CDR3 totals 16 residues. Trimming removed 4 bases at V and 1 base at J, with 16 bases between. Germline V gene data show CDR1 as KGHSH and CDR2 as LQKENI. The CDR3, as DNA: TGTGCCAGCTCACGCCAGGCCAGGCCGGGGAACACTGAAGCTTTCTTT. It yields the protein CASSRQARPGNTEAFF.

The V and J genes are TRBV2 and TRBJ2-3; D gene ambiguous. The V and J ends lost 4 bases and 4 bases respectively, with 6 bases between them. Germline V CDR1 and CDR2: SNHLY, FYNNEI. The CDR3 covers 12 residues. CDR3: CASSANSDTQYF. For the CDR3, the DNA is TGTGCCAGCAGTGCAAACTCAGATACGCAGTATTTT. Variable domain in full (rest from reference TRBV2 and TRBJ2-3): EPEVTQTPSHQVTQMGQEVILRCVPISNHLYFYWYRQILGQKVEFLVSFYNNEISEKSEIFDDQFSVERPDGSNFTLKIRSTKLEDSAMYFCASSANSDTQYFGPGTRLTVL.

This chain connects TRBV24-1 to TRBJ1-1, with unresolved D. Deletions cut 12 bases from V and 1 base from J, with 17 bases between. CDR3 length: 14 amino acids. From germline, CDR1 is KGHDR and CDR2 SFDVKD. The CDR3 protein is CAAVETLANTEAFF. Here the CDR3 DNA reads TGTGCCGCGGTCGAGACGTTGGCGAACACTGAAGCTTTCTTT.

The chain employs TRBV3-1 (or the pseudogene TRBV3-2) and TRBJ1-2, with TRBD1 matching 7 bases. Germline V gene sequence: CDR1 LGHDT, CDR2 YNNKEL (reference sequence). V was clipped by 1 base and J by 4 bases; unmatched bases: 6. This CDR3 is built from 15 residues. Here the CDR3 DNA reads TGTGCCAGCAGCCAAGGGGTCAGGGGGAGCTATGGCTACACCTTC. Its translation: CASSQGVRGSYGYTF.

The chain links TRBV7-8 to TRBJ1-4; D ambiguous. The CDR3 is 16 residues long. Germline V gene data show CDR1 as SGHVS and CDR2 as FQNEAQ. The V and J ends lost 2 bases and 1 base respectively, with 11 bases between them. The chain's CDR3 is CASSLHRGETNEKLFF. CDR3 nucleotides: TGTGCCAGCAGCTTACATCGGGGAGAAACTAATGAAAAACTGTTTTTT.

The sample holds one count of this clone. The chain uses TRBV7-9 and TRBJ2-7; 8 nucleotides agree with TRBD1. J lost 7 bases, V lost 6 bases, and 8 bases had no gene match. Germline V gene data show CDR1 as SEHNR and CDR2 as FQNEAQ (reference sequence). CDR3 length equals 13 residues. The CDR3 reads CASRFQGAREQYF. The CDR3 DNA follows: TGTGCCAGCAGATTTCAGGGGGCGCGGGAGCAGTACTTC.

The CDR3 coding sequence is TGTGCCAGCAGCCCGGACATCCGGGCCTATGGCTACACCTTC. Its protein is CASSPDIRAYGYTF. The chain uses TRBV7-9 and TRBJ1-2; TRBD1 might be the D (5 bases). This CDR3 is built from 14 residues. Trimming pared 5 bases from V and 4 bases from J, leaving 14 bases between. Per the germline V gene, CDR1 is SEHNR and CDR2 is FQNEAQ (reference sequence).